These 14 T cell receptor beta chains were all obtained from the same sample, sequenced in a study of a mutant IDH1 vaccine in newly diagnosed glioma. Time point denoted: baseline, week 1 (first vaccination visit). Treatment reported: pre-vaccination baseline after standard-of-care therapy. Assay: immunoSEQ multiplex PCR; the TCRdb copy retains only in-frame clones and omits some. Among approximately 92,000 clones listed, 83% were seen once. The sequences come from PBMCs, collected from a glioma patient treated with radiotherapy, temozolomide or both. Receptors were obtained from a woman in her forties or fifties with glioma.

This clone was observed a handful of times. The chain uses TRBV5-4 and TRBJ1-2; TRBD1 agrees at 8 bases. The CDR3 contains 15 residues. Germline CDR1 reads SGHNT; CDR2 reads YYREEE (reference sequence). V lost 1 base to trimming and J lost 5 bases; unmatched junction nucleotides: 7. The CDR3 loop reads CASSLKLGQDYGYTF. As DNA, the CDR3 is TGTGCCAGCAGCTTGAAATTGGGACAGGATTATGGCTACACCTTC.

This clone occurred a few times. The V call is TRBV9, the J call TRBJ1-2; 7 nucleotides match TRBD1. Germline V gene lookup returns CDR1 SGDLS and CDR2 YYNGEE. The CDR3 extends over 14 amino acids. V was pared by 4 bases and J by 1 base, with 4 bases of the junction left unmatched. The chain's CDR3 is CASSPGGSNYGYTF. The CDR3 bases are TGTGCCAGCAGCCCAGGGGGAAGTAACTATGGCTACACCTTC.

The chain joins TRBV7-2 to TRBJ2-3; tentative D call: TRBD1 (5 bases). Germline loops: CDR1 SGHTA, CDR2 FQGNSA. The V and J ends lost 1 base and 2 bases respectively, with 13 bases between them. The CDR3 contains 16 residues. DNA for the CDR3: TGTGCCAGCAGCTTAGTTTGGGGCGGAGCCACAGATACGCAGTATTTT. Residues: CASSLVWGGATDTQYF.

The chain carries TRBV27 and TRBJ1-5; the D gene is possibly TRBD1 (5 bases). Trimming pared 2 bases from V and 6 bases from J, leaving 20 bases between. Germline CDR1 reads MNHEY; CDR2 reads SMNVEV (reference sequence). The CDR3 loop spans 17 amino acids. As DNA, the CDR3 is TGTGCCAGCAGTTTAATGTCGGTACCGGGGGTTCGTCAGCCCCAGCATTTT. Its protein is CASSLMSVPGVRQPQHF.

By share of the sample, this clone is medium-sized. This chain joins TRBV7-9 and TRBJ1-5; D possibly corresponds to TRBD1 (5 bases). The CDR3 spans 14 residues. V was cut by 5 bases and J by 2 bases, with 10 bases left in between. CDR1 is SEHNR, CDR2 FQNEAQ, per germline (reference sequence). CDR3 nucleotide sequence: TGTGCCAGCAGCGGCCGGGACGGCAATCAGCCCCAGCATTTT. This encodes CASSGRDGNQPQHF. Together with reference TRBV7-9 and TRBJ1-5, the CDR3 gives the full variable domain: DTGVSQNPRHKITKRGQNVTFRCDPISEHNRLYWYRQTLGQGPEFLTYFQNEAQLEKSRLLSDRFSAERPKGSFSTLEIQRTEQGDSAMYLCASSGRDGNQPQHFGDGTRLSIL.

The chain uses TRBV7-9 and TRBJ1-1; D unresolved. CDR1 is SEHNR, CDR2 FQNEAQ, per germline (reference sequence). Trimming took 5 bases from V and 1 from J, leaving 5 bases between them. CDR3 length: 12 amino acids. The CDR3 sequence is CASSPQNTEAFF. The CDR3 bases are TGTGCCAGCAGCCCGCAGAACACTGAAGCTTTCTTT.

V is TRBV25-1 and J is TRBJ1-2; D is perhaps TRBD1 (5 bases). Per germline, CDR1 MGHDK and CDR2 SYGVNS. V lost 1 base and J 7 bases, leaving 7 bases between the germline ends. This CDR3 is built from 12 residues. The CDR3, as DNA: TGTGCCAGCAGTGAATGGGGGAGTGGCTACACCTTC. Residues: CASSEWGSGYTF.

The V gene is TRBV2, the J gene TRBJ2-6; D is uncertain. This CDR3 has 15 amino acids. Trimming left V 1 base short and J 1 base short, with 5 bases between. CDR1 is SNHLY and CDR2 is FYNNEI in the germline V gene. CDR3 protein: CASSEGHSGANVLTF. Written as DNA, the CDR3 is TGTGCCAGCAGTGAAGGCCATTCTGGGGCCAACGTCCTGACTTTC. Full variable domain (outside the CDR3, taken from reference TRBV2 and TRBJ2-6): EPEVTQTPSHQVTQMGQEVILRCVPISNHLYFYWYRQILGQKVEFLVSFYNNEISEKSEIFDDQFSVERPDGSNFTLKIRSTKLEDSAMYFCASSEGHSGANVLTFGAGSRLTVL.

As regards this clone: The junction and the germline gene differ at one end; a read error may be behind it. This same CDR3 is encoded by further DNA sequences in the sample. The chain combines TRBV7-2 with TRBJ2-5, with D perhaps TRBD2 (5 bases). Germline CDR1 is SGHTA and CDR2 is FQGNSA. The length of the CDR3 is 11 residues. The CDR3 reads CASSLAETQYF. As DNA, the CDR3 is TGTGCCAGCAGCCTAGCTGAGACCCAGTACTTC.

The rearrangement uses TRBV10-3 and TRBJ2-7, with 9 bases matching TRBD1. The V gene end was trimmed by 6 bases and the J gene end by 1 base; junction bases not matched to a gene: 16. The germline V gene has CDR1 ENHRY and CDR2 SYGVKD. CDR3 size: 18 residues. For the CDR3, the DNA is TGTGCCATCAGCGATACCAATCCGGGACAGGGAAGGTCCTACGAGCAGTACTTC. It yields the protein CAISDTNPGQGRSYEQYF.

The rearrangement links TRBV10-3 to TRBJ2-7; 9 bases map to TRBD1. CDR3 length: 14 residues. J was trimmed by 3 bases and V by 7 bases; bases with no gene match: 7. Germline-derived CDR1 and CDR2 are ENHRY and SYGVKD. In DNA form, the CDR3 reads TGTGCCATCACCGGGACAGGGTTGTTCTACGAGCAGTACTTC. Translating gives CAITGTGLFYEQYF.

Of note for this clone: Other DNA sequences of this sample code for an identical CDR3. CDR3 in DNA: TGTGCCAGCTCACCAGGGAGGGATCAGCCCCAGCATTTT. Its translation is CASSPGRDQPQHF. The gene calls are TRBV18 and TRBJ1-5; no clear D. This CDR3 spans 13 amino acids. Germline values: CDR1 KGHSH, CDR2 LQKENI. The V end was cut by 2 bases, the J end by 5 bases, with 7 bases between.

In this sample, this clone turned up a few times. The CDR3 spells CASSIMQGEQYF. Written as DNA, the CDR3 is TGTGCCAGTAGTATAATGCAAGGGGAGCAGTACTTC. The chain is built from TRBV19 and TRBJ2-7; D not resolved. Per germline, CDR1 LNHDA and CDR2 SQIVND (reference sequence). This CDR3 is 12 amino acids long. Trimming cost V 2 bases and J 7 bases, with 9 bases left between them.

The V and J genes are TRBV29-1 and TRBJ1-3, with 11 bases aligning to TRBD1. The germline CDR1 and CDR2 sequences are SQVTM and ANQGSEA. Trimming at V came to 5 bases and at J to 0 bases, leaving 9 bases not matched to a gene. This CDR3 is built from 17 residues. The DNA for the CDR3 is TGCAGCGTTTTCTTTGGGGACAGGGGGATCTCTGGAAACACCATATATTTT. Translated, it gives CSVFFGDRGISGNTIYF.